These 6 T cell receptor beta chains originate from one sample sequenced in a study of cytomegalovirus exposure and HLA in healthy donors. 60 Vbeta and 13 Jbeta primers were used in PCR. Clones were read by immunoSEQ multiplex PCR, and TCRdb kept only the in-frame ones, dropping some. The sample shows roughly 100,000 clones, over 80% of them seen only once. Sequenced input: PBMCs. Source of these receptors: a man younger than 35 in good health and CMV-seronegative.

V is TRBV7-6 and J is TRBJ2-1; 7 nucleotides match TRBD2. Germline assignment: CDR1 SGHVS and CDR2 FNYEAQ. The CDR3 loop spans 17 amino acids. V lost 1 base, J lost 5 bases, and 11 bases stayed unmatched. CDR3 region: CASSLVSWRGNHNEQFF. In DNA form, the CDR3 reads TGTGCCAGCAGCTTAGTATCATGGCGGGGGAATCACAATGAGCAGTTCTTC.

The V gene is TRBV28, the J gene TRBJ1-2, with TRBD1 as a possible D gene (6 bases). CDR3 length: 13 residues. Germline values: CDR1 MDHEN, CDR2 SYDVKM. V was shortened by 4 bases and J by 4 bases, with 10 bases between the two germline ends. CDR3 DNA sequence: TGTGCCAGCAGTTACAGGGTGAGCTATGGCTACACCTTC. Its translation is CASSYRVSYGYTF.

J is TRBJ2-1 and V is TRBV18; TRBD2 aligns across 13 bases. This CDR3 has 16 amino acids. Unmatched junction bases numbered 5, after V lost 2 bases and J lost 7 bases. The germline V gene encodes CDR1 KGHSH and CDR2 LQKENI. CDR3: CASSPRTSGSRNEQFF. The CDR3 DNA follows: TGTGCCAGCTCACCAAGGACTAGCGGGAGTAGGAATGAGCAGTTCTTC.

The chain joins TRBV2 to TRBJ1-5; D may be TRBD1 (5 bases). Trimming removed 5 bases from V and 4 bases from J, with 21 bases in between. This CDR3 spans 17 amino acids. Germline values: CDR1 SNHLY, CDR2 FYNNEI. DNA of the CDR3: TGTGCCAGCAGTCTCTCAGGGTTCGGTCTTGGTAATCAGCCCCAGCATTTT. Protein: CASSLSGFGLGNQPQHF.

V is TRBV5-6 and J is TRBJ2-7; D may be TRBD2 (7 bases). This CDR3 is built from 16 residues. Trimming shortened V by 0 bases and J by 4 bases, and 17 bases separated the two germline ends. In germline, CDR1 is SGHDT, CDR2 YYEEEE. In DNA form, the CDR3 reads TGTGCCAGCAGCTTGGATGTTCGGGGGGCGTTATACGAGCAGTACTTC. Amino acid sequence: CASSLDVRGALYEQYF.

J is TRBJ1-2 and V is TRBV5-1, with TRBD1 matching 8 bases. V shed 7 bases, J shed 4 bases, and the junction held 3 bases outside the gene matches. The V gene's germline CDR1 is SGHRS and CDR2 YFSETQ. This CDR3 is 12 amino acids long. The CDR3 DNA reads TGCGCCAGCTTCGACAGGGGCTATGGCTACACCTTC. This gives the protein CASFDRGYGYTF.